The 21 T cell receptor beta chains below were found in one sample sequenced in a study of identical twins. TCRdb analysed the 5' RACE reads with MiXCR anew, one entry per CDR3 protein. The data show roughly 770,000 distinct CDR3 sequences, approximately 18% seen once. These records were also assigned to another study, of T cells expressing NK-cell markers.

The sequencing input was PBMCs. The source of these receptors is a woman under 30 in good health.

V is TRBV6-1 and J is TRBJ2-6; TRBD1 matches at 11 bases. The CDR3 spans 17 residues. The J segment lost 0 bases and the V segment lost 7 bases, leaving 5 bases of the junction unmatched. The germline V gene has CDR1 MNHNS and CDR2 SASEGT. The CDR3 coding sequence is TGTGCCAGCATGGAGGACAGGGGGCACTCTGGGGCCAACGTCCTGACTTTC. Translated, it gives CASMEDRGHSGANVLTF.

The rearrangement joins TRBV20-1 to TRBJ2-1, with D possibly matching TRBD1 (10 bases). V was clipped by 5 bases and J by 4 bases, with 30 bases between them. The CDR3 sequence is 19 residues long. CDR1 is DFQATT, CDR2 SNEGSKA, per germline (reference sequence). The CDR3 DNA is TGCAGTGCTCCGGGACAGGGGATGGGATCGACTAGCGGTTACAATGAGCAGTTCTTC. This translates into CSAPGQGMGSTSGYNEQFF.

The chain is built from TRBV7-9 and TRBJ2-1; 8 nucleotides line up with TRBD1. The CDR3 is made up of 15 amino acids. Trimming took 5 bases from V and 9 from J; bases not matched to a gene: 12. The V gene's germline CDR1 is SEHNR and CDR2 FQNEAQ (reference sequence). CDR3 bases: TGTGCCAGCAGCCCTGAGGACAGGGTGGGGGGTGAGCAGTTCTTC. It specifies CASSPEDRVGGEQFF.

This clonotype occurred a few times. The chain couples TRBV15 to TRBJ2-7; D not resolved. Per the germline V gene, CDR1 is LNHNV and CDR2 is YYDKDF (reference sequence). There are 13 residues in the CDR3. Trimming left V 0 bases short and J 7 bases short, with 10 bases between. CDR3 in amino acids: CATSREAGREQYF. CDR3 coding DNA: TGTGCCACCAGCAGAGAGGCCGGTAGGGAGCAGTACTTC. Full variable domain (outside the CDR3, taken from reference TRBV15 and TRBJ2-7): DAMVIQNPRYQVTQFGKPVTLSCSQTLNHNVMYWYQQKSSQAPKLLFHYYDKDFNNEADTPDNFQSRRPNTSFCFLDIRSPGLGDTAMYLCATSREAGREQYFGPGTRLTVT.

The V call is TRBV6-1, the J call TRBJ1-2; D gene ambiguous. Germline assignment: CDR1 MNHNS and CDR2 SASEGT. The CDR3 has 13 amino acids. V lost 8 bases and J lost 5, with 15 bases in between. The CDR3 DNA is TGTGCCAGCTCTAGATCCTCAGCTTATGGCTACACCTTC. Its protein product is CASSRSSAYGYTF.

The rearrangement links TRBV27 to TRBJ2-2, with D perhaps TRBD1 or TRBD2 (5 bases each). The CDR3 extends over 17 amino acids. Germline V CDR1 and CDR2: MNHEY, SMNVEV (reference sequence). Between the trimmed V and J ends, which lost 2 bases and 5 bases, there was a span of 18 bases. For the CDR3, the DNA is TGTGCCAGCAGTTTAACGTTCCGGGACGAGCGAACCGGGGAGCTGTTTTTT. Translating gives CASSLTFRDERTGELFF.

In this sample, this clonotype turned up a few times. This chain links TRBV7-9 with TRBJ2-7; 10 bases line up with TRBD1. Per germline, CDR1 SEHNR and CDR2 FQNEAQ (reference sequence). V trimming: 8 bases; J trimming: 7 bases; junction bases outside the gene matches: 8. The CDR3 is 13 residues long. CDR3 amino acids: CASRQGASNEQYF. The CDR3 DNA sequence: TGTGCCAGCCGACAGGGGGCCTCAAATGAGCAGTACTTC.

This clonotype was detected only a few times. J is TRBJ2-7 and V is TRBV12-3 or TRBV12-4; 8 bases match TRBD2. The CDR3 is 16 residues long. The trim removed 3 bases at V and 7 bases at J, leaving 14 bases unmatched. CDR3 bases: TGTGCCAGCAGTTTGGCCGGGACTAGTGCCTCCGGGGAGCAGTACTTC. Protein: CASSLAGTSASGEQYF.

This clonotype has only a few counts. V gene TRBV6-5 combines with J gene TRBJ2-3; 10 bases map to TRBD2. The CDR3 runs 15 residues. Germline V gives CDR1 MNHEY, CDR2 SVGAGI. J was trimmed by 4 bases and V by 4 bases; bases with no gene match: 5. The CDR3 DNA reads as TGTGCCAGCAGTTTAGCGGGGGGAATGGCAGATACGCAGTATTTT. This translates into CASSLAGGMADTQYF.

This clonotype was observed a handful of times. In nucleotides, the CDR3 is TGTGCCATCAGGCTGGGTTACGAGCAGTACTTC. It specifies CAIRLGYEQYF. The V and J genes are TRBV10-3 and TRBJ2-7; D is undetermined. The CDR3 runs 11 residues. Germline CDR1 ENHRY, CDR2 SYGVKD. V dropped 6 bases and J dropped 4 bases, with 7 bases sitting between them.

This clonotype occurred a few times. V is TRBV5-1 and J is TRBJ1-1; D perhaps matches TRBD1 (6 bases). V was cut by 6 bases and J by 1 base, with 13 bases left in between. Germline lookup yields CDR1 SGHRS and CDR2 YFSETQ. The CDR3 sequence is 14 residues long. The CDR3 DNA is TGCGCCAGCACCCTAGGACAGCAGAACACTGAAGCTTTCTTT. This codes for CASTLGQQNTEAFF.

This clonotype has more than one count but fewer than ten. The chain is built from TRBV7-2 and TRBJ1-1; 8 bases fit TRBD1. The V and J ends lost 4 bases and 4 bases, in that order; junction bases with no gene match: 11. The length of the CDR3 is 16 residues. Germline V CDR1 and CDR2: SGHTA, FQGNSA. The CDR3 spells CASSSQGAVPGTEAFF. CDR3 coding DNA: TGTGCCAGCAGCTCGCAGGGGGCCGTCCCGGGCACTGAAGCTTTCTTT. Full variable domain (missing parts from reference TRBV7-2 and TRBJ1-1): GAGVSQSPSNKVTEKGKDVELRCDPISGHTALYWYRQSLGQGLEFLIYFQGNSAPDKSGLPSDRFSAERTGGSVSTLTIQRTQQEDSAVYLCASSSQGAVPGTEAFFGQGTRLTVV.

This clonotype has ten or more counts. The genes are TRBV20-1 and TRBJ2-7; 9 positions agree with TRBD1. The V gene's germline CDR1 is DFQATT and CDR2 SNEGSKA (reference sequence). The V and J ends lost 6 bases and 6 bases, in that order; junction bases with no gene match: 12. This CDR3 is 14 amino acids long. CDR3 nucleotides: TGCAGTGCCTACGGACAGGGGAAAACTGGCGAGCAGTACTTC. Protein sequence: CSAYGQGKTGEQYF.

There are a few counts of this clonotype. J is TRBJ2-7 and V is TRBV5-1; 10 bases align to TRBD2. The CDR3 totals 15 residues. With V trimmed by 4 bases and J by 2 bases, 6 bases remained unmatched. Germline loops: CDR1 SGHRS, CDR2 YFSETQ. The CDR3 region is CASSIGLAAPYEQYF. CDR3 in DNA: TGCGCCAGCAGCATAGGACTAGCGGCTCCCTACGAGCAGTACTTC. Full variable domain (outside the CDR3, taken from reference TRBV5-1 and TRBJ2-7): KAGVTQTPRYLIKTRGQQVTLSCSPISGHRSVSWYQQTPGQGLQFLFEYFSETQRNKGNFPGRFSGRQFSNSRSEMNVSTLELGDSALYLCASSIGLAAPYEQYFGPGTRLTVT.

Only a few counts were recorded for this clonotype. V and J are TRBV7-9 and TRBJ2-1, with no clear D. Germline-derived CDR1 and CDR2 are SEHNR and FQNEAQ (reference sequence). The CDR3 extends over 14 amino acids. V lost 2 bases and J 3 bases, leaving 8 bases between the germline ends. In DNA form, the CDR3 reads TGTGCCAGCAGCTTATCCCCTGTCTACAATGAGCAGTTCTTC. It yields the protein CASSLSPVYNEQFF.

The CDR3 bases are TGTGCCAGTAGTATGGTGGAGGGGCGGAATGAGCAGTTCTTC. Encoded protein: CASSMVEGRNEQFF. The chain carries TRBV19 and TRBJ2-1; weak D call: TRBD2 (6 bases). V lost 3 bases and J 7 bases, leaving 13 bases between the germline ends. This CDR3 spans 14 amino acids. Per germline, CDR1 LNHDA and CDR2 SQIVND (reference sequence).

This clonotype appeared many times. V and J are TRBV20-1 and TRBJ2-7; D gene ambiguous. This CDR3 has 12 residues. Germline V lookup: CDR1 DFQATT, CDR2 SNEGSKA (reference sequence). Deletions cut 6 bases from V and 2 bases from J, with 11 bases between. CDR3: CSAKLGAYEQYF. The CDR3 nucleotides read TGCAGTGCAAAGCTCGGAGCCTACGAGCAGTACTTC.

This clonotype was picked up a small number of times. The CDR3 loop is CASSLITNNEQFF. The CDR3 DNA sequence: TGTGCCAGCAGTTTAATCACCAACAATGAGCAGTTCTTC. The rearrangement joins TRBV27 to TRBJ2-1; D remains ambiguous. The CDR3 extends over 13 amino acids. The V gene lost 2 bases and the J gene lost 5 bases, with 7 bases spanning the gap. Germline CDR1 MNHEY, CDR2 SMNVEV (reference sequence).

This clonotype has a handful of counts. The chain has TRBV10-3 and TRBJ1-4, with D possibly matching TRBD1 (5 bases). The CDR3 runs 13 residues. Germline V CDR1 and CDR2: ENHRY, SYGVKD. V lost 4 bases and J 5 bases, leaving 8 bases between the germline ends. In DNA, the CDR3 is TGTGCCATCAGTGGGGGACCCAATGAAAAACTGTTTTTT. Translated: CAISGGPNEKLFF.

This clonotype was counted once. This chain joins TRBV18 and TRBJ2-7; D possibly matches TRBD1 or TRBD2 (5 bases each). V lost 5 bases and J 2 bases, leaving 19 bases between the germline ends. There are 16 residues in the CDR3. Germline V gives CDR1 KGHSH, CDR2 LQKENI. CDR3 amino acids: CASSSRGVLTTYEQYF. The CDR3, as DNA: TGTGCCAGCTCATCGCGAGGGGTCCTGACCACCTACGAGCAGTACTTC.

This clonotype came up a few times. The V and J genes are TRBV9 and TRBJ2-1, with TRBD2 matching 7 bases. This CDR3 contains 20 residues. Germline-derived CDR1 and CDR2 are SGDLS and YYNGEE. The V gene end was trimmed by 0 bases and the J gene end by 0 bases; junction bases not matched to a gene: 15. Here the CDR3 reads CASSVGVRKRDYLSYNEQFF. CDR3 in DNA: TGTGCCAGCAGCGTAGGGGTACGAAAACGGGACTATCTCTCCTACAATGAGCAGTTCTTC.